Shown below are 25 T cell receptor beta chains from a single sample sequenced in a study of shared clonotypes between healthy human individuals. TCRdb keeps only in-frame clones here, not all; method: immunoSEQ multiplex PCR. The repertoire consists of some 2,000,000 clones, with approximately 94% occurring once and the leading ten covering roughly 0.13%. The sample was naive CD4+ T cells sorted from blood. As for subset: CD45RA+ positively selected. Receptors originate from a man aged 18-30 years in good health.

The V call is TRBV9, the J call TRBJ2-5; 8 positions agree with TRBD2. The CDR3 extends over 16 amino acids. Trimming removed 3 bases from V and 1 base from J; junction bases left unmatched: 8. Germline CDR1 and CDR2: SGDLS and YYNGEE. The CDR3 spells CASSGFFAGGQETQYF. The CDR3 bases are TGTGCCAGCAGCGGATTCTTCGCGGGGGGCCAAGAGACCCAGTACTTC.

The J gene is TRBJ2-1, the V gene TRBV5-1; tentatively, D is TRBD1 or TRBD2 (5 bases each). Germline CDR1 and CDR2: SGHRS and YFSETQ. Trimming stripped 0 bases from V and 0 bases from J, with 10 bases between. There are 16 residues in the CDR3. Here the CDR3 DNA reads TGCGCCAGCAGCTTGGAACCGGGGCGCTCCTACAATGAGCAGTTCTTC. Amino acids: CASSLEPGRSYNEQFF.

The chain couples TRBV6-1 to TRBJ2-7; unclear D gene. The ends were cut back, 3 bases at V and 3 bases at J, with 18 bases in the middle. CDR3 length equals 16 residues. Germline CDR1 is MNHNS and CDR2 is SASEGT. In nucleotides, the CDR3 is TGTGCCAGCAGTGATTTCCCTTCGGGCAGTGGCTACGAGCAGTACTTC. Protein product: CASSDFPSGSGYEQYF.

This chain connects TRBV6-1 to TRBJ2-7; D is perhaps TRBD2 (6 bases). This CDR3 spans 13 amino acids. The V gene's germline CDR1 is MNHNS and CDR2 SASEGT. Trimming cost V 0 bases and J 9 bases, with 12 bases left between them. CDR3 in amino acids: CASSEARGWRQYF. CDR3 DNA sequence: TGTGCCAGCAGTGAAGCGCGGGGATGGCGGCAGTACTTC.

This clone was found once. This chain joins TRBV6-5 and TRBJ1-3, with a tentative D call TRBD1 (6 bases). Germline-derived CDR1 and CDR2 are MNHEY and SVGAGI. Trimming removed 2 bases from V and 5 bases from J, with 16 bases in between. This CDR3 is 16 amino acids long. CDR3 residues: CASSYRGAGDRNTIYF. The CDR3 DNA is TGTGCCAGCAGTTACCGGGGCGCAGGGGACAGAAACACCATATATTTT.

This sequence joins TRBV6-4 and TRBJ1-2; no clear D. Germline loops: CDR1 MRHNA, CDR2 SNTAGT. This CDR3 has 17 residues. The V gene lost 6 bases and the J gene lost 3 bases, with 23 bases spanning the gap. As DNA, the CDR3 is TGTGCCAGCAGGACACCGGGATGGTACGTCGGTCACTATGGCTACACCTTC. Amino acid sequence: CASRTPGWYVGHYGYTF.

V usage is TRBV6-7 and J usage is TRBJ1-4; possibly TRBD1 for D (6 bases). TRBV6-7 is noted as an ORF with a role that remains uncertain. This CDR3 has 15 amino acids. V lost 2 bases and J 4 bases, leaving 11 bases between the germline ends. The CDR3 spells CASSYSGQLNEKLFF. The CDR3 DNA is TGTGCCAGCAGTTACAGTGGACAGCTTAATGAAAAACTGTTTTTT.

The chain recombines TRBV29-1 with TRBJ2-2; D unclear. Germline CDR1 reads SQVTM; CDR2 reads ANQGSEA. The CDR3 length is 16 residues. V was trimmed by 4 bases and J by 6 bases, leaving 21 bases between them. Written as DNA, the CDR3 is TGCAGCGTTGCTCCCTTGGCGGTCAGAAACTCCGGGGAGCTGTTTTTT. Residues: CSVAPLAVRNSGELFF.

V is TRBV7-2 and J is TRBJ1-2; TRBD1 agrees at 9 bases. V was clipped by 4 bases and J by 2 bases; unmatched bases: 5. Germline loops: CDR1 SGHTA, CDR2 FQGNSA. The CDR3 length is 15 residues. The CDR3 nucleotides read TGTGCCAGCAGCTCCAGGACAGGGGAAAACTATGGCTACACCTTC. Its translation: CASSSRTGENYGYTF.

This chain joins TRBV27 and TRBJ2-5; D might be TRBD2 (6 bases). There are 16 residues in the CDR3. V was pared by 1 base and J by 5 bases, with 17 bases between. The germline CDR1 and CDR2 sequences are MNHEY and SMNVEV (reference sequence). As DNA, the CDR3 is TGTGCCAGCAGTTTATGGGTTGGAGGGAGCCAGGAGACCCAGTACTTC. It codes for CASSLWVGGSQETQYF.

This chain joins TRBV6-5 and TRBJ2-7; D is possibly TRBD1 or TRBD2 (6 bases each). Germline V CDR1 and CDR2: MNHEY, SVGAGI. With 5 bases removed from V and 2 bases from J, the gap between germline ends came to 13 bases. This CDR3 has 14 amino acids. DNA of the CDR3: TGTGCCAGCAGTCCCAAGGGGGGCCCCTACGAGCAGTACTTC. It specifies CASSPKGGPYEQYF.

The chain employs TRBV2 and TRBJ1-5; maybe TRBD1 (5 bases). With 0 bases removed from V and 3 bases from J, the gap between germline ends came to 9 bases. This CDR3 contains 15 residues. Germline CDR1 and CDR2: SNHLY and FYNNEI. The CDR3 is CASSEAGQANQPQHF. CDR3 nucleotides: TGTGCCAGCAGTGAAGCGGGGCAGGCCAATCAGCCCCAGCATTTT.

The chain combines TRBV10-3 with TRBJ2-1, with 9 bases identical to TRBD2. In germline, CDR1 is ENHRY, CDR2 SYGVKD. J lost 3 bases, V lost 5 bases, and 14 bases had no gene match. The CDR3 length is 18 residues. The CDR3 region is CAISLLAGVGPSYNEQFF. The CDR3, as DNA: TGTGCCATCAGTTTGTTAGCGGGAGTTGGGCCCAGCTACAATGAGCAGTTCTTC.

The CDR3 coding sequence is TGCGCCAGCAGCCAAGACTACATGAGTTGGAATGAGCAGTTCTTC. As protein: CASSQDYMSWNEQFF. The chain links TRBV4-3 to TRBJ2-1; D not resolved. V was cut by 0 bases and J by 7 bases, with 13 bases left in between. Germline CDR1 reads LGHNA; CDR2 reads YSLEER. The CDR3 is 15 amino acids.

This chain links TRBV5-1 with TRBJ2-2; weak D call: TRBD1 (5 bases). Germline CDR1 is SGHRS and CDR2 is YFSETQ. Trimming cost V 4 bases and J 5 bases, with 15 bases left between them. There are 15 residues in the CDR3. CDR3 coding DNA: TGCGCCAGCAGCCCAGCAGCAGGGCCAACCGGGGAGCTGTTTTTT. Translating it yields CASSPAAGPTGELFF.

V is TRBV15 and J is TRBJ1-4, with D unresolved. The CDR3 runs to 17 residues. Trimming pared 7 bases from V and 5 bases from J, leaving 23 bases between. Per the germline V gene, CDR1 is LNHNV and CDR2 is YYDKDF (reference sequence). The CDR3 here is CATTGKRQARRNEKLFF. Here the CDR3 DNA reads TGTGCCACCACCGGAAAGAGGCAGGCGAGGAGGAATGAAAAACTGTTTTTT.

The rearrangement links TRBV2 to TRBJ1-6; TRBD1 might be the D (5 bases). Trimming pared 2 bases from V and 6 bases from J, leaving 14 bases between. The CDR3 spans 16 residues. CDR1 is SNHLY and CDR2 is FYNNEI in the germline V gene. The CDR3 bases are TGTGCCAGCAGTGAACAGGGTCGGACGGCTAATTCACCCCTCCACTTT. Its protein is CASSEQGRTANSPLHF.

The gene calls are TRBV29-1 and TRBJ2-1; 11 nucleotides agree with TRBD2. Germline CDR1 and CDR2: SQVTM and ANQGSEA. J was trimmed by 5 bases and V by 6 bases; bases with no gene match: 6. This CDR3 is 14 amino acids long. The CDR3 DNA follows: TGCAGCGTAGTCCCGGGACTAGCGGACAATGAGCAGTTCTTC. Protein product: CSVVPGLADNEQFF.

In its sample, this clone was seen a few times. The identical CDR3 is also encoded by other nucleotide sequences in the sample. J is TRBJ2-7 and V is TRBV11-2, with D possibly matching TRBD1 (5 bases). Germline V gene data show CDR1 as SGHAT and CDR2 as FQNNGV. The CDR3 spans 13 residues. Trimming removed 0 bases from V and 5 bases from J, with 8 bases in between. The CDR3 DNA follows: TGTGCCAGCAGCTTAGATAGGGGTCACGAGCAGTACTTC. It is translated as CASSLDRGHEQYF.

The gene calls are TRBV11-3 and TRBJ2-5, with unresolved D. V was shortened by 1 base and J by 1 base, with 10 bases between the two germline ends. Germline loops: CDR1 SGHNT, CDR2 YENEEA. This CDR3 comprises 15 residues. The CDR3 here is CASSLGRRSQETQYF. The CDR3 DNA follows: TGTGCCAGCAGCTTAGGTCGGCGCTCCCAAGAGACCCAGTACTTC.

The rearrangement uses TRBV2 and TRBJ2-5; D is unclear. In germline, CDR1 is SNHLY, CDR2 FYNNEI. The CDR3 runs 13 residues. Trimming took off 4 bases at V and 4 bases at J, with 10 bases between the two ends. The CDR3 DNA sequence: TGTGCCAGCAGTGGTCAGCGTATAGAGACCCAGTACTTC. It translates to CASSGQRIETQYF.

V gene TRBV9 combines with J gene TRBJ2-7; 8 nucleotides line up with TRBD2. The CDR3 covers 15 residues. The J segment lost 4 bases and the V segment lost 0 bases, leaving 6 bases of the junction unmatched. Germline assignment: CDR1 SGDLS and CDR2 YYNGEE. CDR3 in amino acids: CASSVESGGGYEQYF. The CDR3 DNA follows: TGTGCCAGCAGCGTAGAGTCGGGAGGGGGTTACGAGCAGTACTTC.

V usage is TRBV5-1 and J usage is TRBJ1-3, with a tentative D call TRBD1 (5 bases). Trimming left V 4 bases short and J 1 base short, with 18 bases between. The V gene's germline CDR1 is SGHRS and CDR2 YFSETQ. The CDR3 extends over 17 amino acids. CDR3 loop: CASSPAWGMSSGNTIYF. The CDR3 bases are TGCGCCAGCAGCCCGGCCTGGGGGATGTCGTCTGGAAACACCATATATTTT.

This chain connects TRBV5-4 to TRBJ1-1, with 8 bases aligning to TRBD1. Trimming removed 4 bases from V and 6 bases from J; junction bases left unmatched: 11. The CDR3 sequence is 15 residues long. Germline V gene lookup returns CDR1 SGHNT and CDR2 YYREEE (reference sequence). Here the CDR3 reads CASSLGDRGGAEAFF. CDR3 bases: TGTGCCAGCAGCCTTGGTGACAGGGGAGGTGCTGAAGCTTTCTTT.

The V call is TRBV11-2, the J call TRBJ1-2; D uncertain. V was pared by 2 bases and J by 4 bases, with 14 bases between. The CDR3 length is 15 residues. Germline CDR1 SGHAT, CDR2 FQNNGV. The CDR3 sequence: CASSLRGTGSYGYTF. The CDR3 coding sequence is TGTGCCAGCAGCTTAAGAGGTACGGGAAGCTATGGCTACACCTTC.